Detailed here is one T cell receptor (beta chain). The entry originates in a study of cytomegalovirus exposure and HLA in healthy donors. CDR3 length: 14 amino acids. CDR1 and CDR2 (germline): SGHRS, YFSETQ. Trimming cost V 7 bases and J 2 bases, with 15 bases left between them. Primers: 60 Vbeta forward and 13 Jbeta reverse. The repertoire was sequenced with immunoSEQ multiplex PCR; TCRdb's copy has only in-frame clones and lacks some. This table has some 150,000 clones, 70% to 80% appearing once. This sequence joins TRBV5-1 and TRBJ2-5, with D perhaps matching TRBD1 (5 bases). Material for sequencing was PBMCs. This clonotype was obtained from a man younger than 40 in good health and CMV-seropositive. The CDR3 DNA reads TGCGCCAGCTTTAGAGACAGCTCACAAGAGACCCAGTACTTC. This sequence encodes CASFRDSSQETQYF.